Following are 26 T cell receptor beta chains from one sample sequenced in a study of blood T cells in healthy people across ages. Primed by a sample-barcoded 5' primer and a J-beta primer mix, a second PCR proceeded for about 6 to 11 cycles. Using its own MiXCR run on the 5' RACE reads, TCRdb lists one record per CDR3 protein. Of almost 550,000 distinct CDR3 sequences listed, around 24% were seen once; the top ten hold around 10%. The sample was also reused in another study, on T cells of mothers and their children.

What was sequenced was blood. These receptors were collected from a boy aged 5-17 years in good health.

There are a few counts of this clonotype. V and J are TRBV30 and TRBJ1-4, with TRBD1 matching 8 bases. The CDR3 is 18 residues long. Germline-derived CDR1 and CDR2 are GTSNPN and SVGIG (reference sequence). V lost 5 bases and J lost 6; bases outside the gene matches: 20. CDR3 sequence (DNA): TGTGCCTGGTGGGGAGGCAGGGGGCGCGGGGTATCAGATGAAAAACTGTTTTTT. This codes for CAWWGGRGRGVSDEKLFF. Together with reference TRBV30 and TRBJ1-4, the CDR3 gives the full variable domain: SQTIHQWPATLVQPVGSPLSLECTVEGTSNPNLYWYRQAAGRGLQLLFYSVGIGQISSEVPQNLSASRPQDRQFILSSKKLLLSDSGFYLCAWWGGRGRGVSDEKLFFGSGTQLSVL.

The rearrangement joins TRBV28 to TRBJ1-4, with 8 bases fitting TRBD1. This CDR3 region has 14 residues. V trimming: 6 bases; J trimming: 6 bases; junction bases outside the gene matches: 6. Germline CDR1 is MDHEN and CDR2 is SYDVKM. In DNA, the CDR3 is TGTGCCAGCAGCCGGACAGGGCGGGATGAAAAACTGTTTTTT. The encoded protein is CASSRTGRDEKLFF. Using reference TRBV28 and TRBJ1-4 for the parts outside the CDR3, the full variable domain is DVKVTQSSRYLVKRTGEKVFLECVQDMDHENMFWYRQDPGLGLRLIYFSYDVKMKEKGDIPEGYSVSREKKERFSLILESASTNQTSMYLCASSRTGRDEKLFFGSGTQLSVL.

The chain links TRBV7-2 to TRBJ1-1, with D unclear. V was cut by 7 bases and J by 0 bases, with 15 bases left in between. CDR1 is SGHTA, CDR2 FQGNSA, per germline. This CDR3 spans 15 amino acids. In DNA, the CDR3 is TGTGCCAGCAACACCCCTACTTGGATGAACACTGAAGCTTTCTTT. Translating gives CASNTPTWMNTEAFF.

The chain joins TRBV21-1 to TRBJ1-4; the DNA was not compared with TRBD1, the D call given in the table. TRBV21-1 is recorded as a pseudogene. CDR3 length: 16 amino acids. The CDR3 DNA is TGTGCCAGCAGCAAAGTTCGAGGGGGGGCTAATGAAAAACTGTTTTTT. Translated: CASSKVRGGANEKLFF.

This clonotype was picked up a small number of times. The J gene is TRBJ1-1, the V gene TRBV9, with D perhaps matching TRBD1 (5 bases). Looked up from germline, CDR1 is SGDLS and CDR2 is YYNGEE. CDR3 length: 15 residues. V was clipped by 4 bases and J by 5 bases, with 18 bases between them. CDR3: CASSPIRGARTEAFF. The CDR3 DNA reads TGTGCCAGCAGCCCCATTAGAGGGGCGCGGACTGAAGCTTTCTTT.

The DNA for the CDR3 is TGTGCCAGCAGCTTAGTACAGATACAAGAGACCCAGTACTTC. Translated: CASSLVQIQETQYF. This rearrangement joins TRBV7-9 to TRBJ2-5; no firm D call. V lost 1 base to trimming and J lost 2 bases, with 8 bases between them. The CDR3 has 14 amino acids. Germline lookup yields CDR1 SEHNR and CDR2 FQNEAQ (reference sequence).

The rearrangement joins TRBV27 to TRBJ2-1; D gene unclear. V lost 5 bases and J 0 bases, leaving 11 bases between the germline ends. Germline V gene data show CDR1 as MNHEY and CDR2 as SMNVEV (reference sequence). This CDR3 is 15 amino acids long. The DNA of the CDR3 is TGTGCCAGCAGTCTCACAGCGAACTCCTACAATGAGCAGTTCTTC. Its translation is CASSLTANSYNEQFF.

Comments on this clonotype: Compared with germline, one end of the junction differs, possibly owing to a read error. The chain uses TRBV6-1 and TRBJ2-3; possibly TRBD1 for D (5 bases). The germline CDR1 and CDR2 sequences are MNHNS and SASEGT. CDR3 length: 18 residues. CDR3 amino acids: CASSEAGAGWGIGETQYF. Here the CDR3 DNA reads TGTGCCAGCAGTGAAGCTGGGGCAGGTTGGGGTATTGGAGAGACCCAGTACTTT.

At least ten counts were recorded for this clonotype. The gene calls are TRBV4-3 and TRBJ1-4; D is perhaps TRBD1 (5 bases). Germline V gives CDR1 LGHNA, CDR2 YSLEER. V lost 0 bases, J lost 5 bases, and 13 bases lay in between. The CDR3 consists of 16 residues. In DNA, the CDR3 is TGCGCCAGCAGCCAAGAAGTGGGGGGATTCAATGAAAAACTGTTTTTT. This sequence encodes CASSQEVGGFNEKLFF.

V and J are TRBV20-1 and TRBJ2-5, with D perhaps matching TRBD2 (7 bases). The CDR3 is made up of 16 amino acids. Trimming removed 6 bases from V and 4 bases from J, with 24 bases in between. CDR1 DFQATT and CDR2 SNEGSKA come from the germline V gene (reference sequence). In nucleotides, the CDR3 is TGCAGTGCGCTCAAAGGGGTCGGGGCGGGGGCAGAGACCCAGTACTTC. This encodes CSALKGVGAGAETQYF.

The chain carries TRBV5-1 and TRBJ2-3; the D is unclear. The CDR3 is 14 amino acids. From germline, CDR1 is SGHRS and CDR2 YFSETQ. V was cut by 9 bases and J by 0 bases, with 14 bases left in between. The CDR3: CATAIGASTDTQYF. The CDR3 nucleotides are TGCGCCACCGCGATAGGAGCTAGCACAGATACGCAGTATTTT.

This chain joins TRBV20-1 and TRBJ2-3, with D perhaps TRBD1 (5 bases). CDR3 length: 18 amino acids. Trimming cost V 0 bases and J 4 bases, with 23 bases left between them. Germline-derived CDR1 and CDR2 are DFQATT and SNEGSKA (reference sequence). The CDR3 reads CSARDTGVGVLLADTQYF. DNA for the CDR3: TGCAGTGCTAGAGATACAGGCGTTGGGGTCTTACTGGCAGATACGCAGTATTTT.

This chain uses TRBV15 with TRBJ2-3; D is undetermined. Trimming stripped 4 bases from V and 4 bases from J, with 12 bases between. CDR3 size: 14 residues. The germline V gene encodes CDR1 LNHNV and CDR2 YYDKDF (reference sequence). CDR3: CATSIGNGADTQYF. DNA for the CDR3: TGTGCCACCAGCATAGGGAATGGCGCAGATACGCAGTATTTT. Variable domain in full (rest from reference TRBV15 and TRBJ2-3): DAMVIQNPRYQVTQFGKPVTLSCSQTLNHNVMYWYQQKSSQAPKLLFHYYDKDFNNEADTPDNFQSRRPNTSFCFLDIRSPGLGDTAMYLCATSIGNGADTQYFGPGTRLTVL.

The V gene is TRBV7-2, the J gene TRBJ2-4, with 7 bases that match TRBD1. The CDR3 extends over 19 amino acids. With V trimmed by 1 base and J by 0 bases, 12 bases remained unmatched. The germline gives CDR1 SGHTA, CDR2 FQGNSA. The CDR3 bases are TGTGCCAGCAGCTTAGGTTTGGTCCGGGACAGCCTAGCCAAAAACATTCAGTACTTC. This gives the protein CASSLGLVRDSLAKNIQYF.

The chain recombines TRBV11-3 with TRBJ2-7, with a weak D call TRBD1 (6 bases). Per germline, CDR1 SGHNT and CDR2 YENEEA. With 5 bases removed from V and 4 bases from J, the gap between germline ends came to 9 bases. The CDR3 sequence is 12 residues long. CDR3 bases: TGTGCCAGCAGCGTGGACAGATACGAGCAGTACTTC. It is translated as CASSVDRYEQYF. Full variable domain (remainder filled in from reference TRBV11-3 and TRBJ2-7): EAGVVQSPRYKIIEKKQPVAFWCNPISGHNTLYWYLQNLGQGPELLIRYENEEAVDDSQLPKDRFSAERLKGVDSTLKIQPAELGDSAVYLCASSVDRYEQYFGPGTRLTVT.

The rearrangement uses TRBV6-5 and TRBJ1-1; tentative D call: TRBD1 (6 bases). The germline gives CDR1 MNHEY, CDR2 SVGAGI. Trimming pared 0 bases from V and 2 bases from J, leaving 22 bases between. The CDR3 length is 19 residues. The DNA of the CDR3 is TGTGCCAGCAGTTACTCGACAAACCTGGGGAACAGGGCCAACACTGAAGCTTTCTTT. This encodes CASSYSTNLGNRANTEAFF.

The chain combines TRBV20-1 with TRBJ2-1, with 9 bases fitting TRBD1. The germline V gene encodes CDR1 DFQATT and CDR2 SNEGSKA (reference sequence). V dropped 0 bases and J dropped 6; count of bases not matched to a gene: 6. The CDR3 has 15 residues. DNA of the CDR3: TGCAGTGCTAGAGATCTTAGGACAGGGGTCAATGAGCAGTTCTTC. Its protein is CSARDLRTGVNEQFF.

This clonotype was counted only a few times. The chain joins TRBV2 to TRBJ2-6; D remains ambiguous. The V and J ends lost 3 bases and 2 bases respectively, with 8 bases between them. The CDR3 extends over 15 amino acids. From germline, CDR1 is SNHLY and CDR2 FYNNEI. The CDR3 DNA follows: TGTGCCAGCAGTGAGGGCAGAGCTGGGGCCAACGTCCTGACTTTC. Encoded protein: CASSEGRAGANVLTF.

The chain combines TRBV7-2 with TRBJ2-5; 14 bases are a match to TRBD2. The J call is doubtful: the DNA matches TRBJ2-1 better. The CDR3 is made up of 16 amino acids. CDR1 is SGHTA and CDR2 is FQGNSA in the germline V gene. In DNA form, the CDR3 reads TGTGCCAGCAGCTTACCGGGACTAGCGGGAGTCAATGAGCAGTTCTTC. This translates into CASSLPGLAGVNEQFF.

The chain recombines TRBV28 with TRBJ2-4, with TRBD2 matching over 10 bases. This CDR3 spans 16 amino acids. Germline V CDR1 and CDR2: MDHEN, SYDVKM. This CDR3 reads CGSTSGPVVAKNIQYF. The CDR3 DNA reads as TGTGGGTCGACTAGCGGGCCTGTAGTGGCCAAAAACATTCAGTACTTC.

This clonotype has just a few counts. The J gene is TRBJ1-4, the V gene TRBV14; TRBD1 might be the D (6 bases). The CDR3 is made up of 13 amino acids. CDR1 and CDR2 from the germline V gene are SGHDN and FVKESK. The germline V and J ends were trimmed by 5 bases and 8 bases, with 12 bases remaining between them. CDR3 bases: TGTGCCAGCAGCGTTGGACAGTCGGAAAAACTGTTTTTT. This encodes CASSVGQSEKLFF.

The V and J genes are TRBV5-6 and TRBJ2-1; D is ambiguous. CDR1 and CDR2 (germline): SGHDT, YYEEEE. The CDR3 runs 13 residues. Trimming cost V 6 bases and J 5 bases, with 12 bases left between them. In DNA, the CDR3 is TGTGCCAGCACCATCGGTTCCGACAATGAGCAGTTCTTC. This sequence encodes CASTIGSDNEQFF.

This clonotype was recorded a few times. CDR3 DNA sequence: TGTGCCATCAGTGAACGGGCTAGCGGGGGGTCTAACAATGAGCAGTTCTTC. Its protein is CAISERASGGSNNEQFF. The chain recombines TRBV10-3 with TRBJ2-1; 11 bases fit TRBD2. Germline CDR1 is ENHRY and CDR2 is SYGVKD. This CDR3 has 17 residues. V was clipped by 3 bases and J by 5 bases; unmatched bases: 9.

The chain is built from TRBV4-2 and TRBJ2-3, with 9 nucleotides matching TRBD2. CDR1 LGHNA and CDR2 YNFKEQ come from the germline V gene. This CDR3 region has 21 residues. The J segment lost 0 bases and the V segment lost 4 bases, leaving 20 bases of the junction unmatched. The CDR3 sequence is CASSPYDYGGTSRASTDTQYF. The CDR3 DNA sequence: TGTGCCAGCAGCCCGTATGATTATGGCGGGACTAGCAGAGCTAGCACAGATACGCAGTATTTT.

J is TRBJ2-1 and V is TRBV6-5; 7 nucleotides agree with TRBD1. V lost 0 bases to trimming and J lost 7 bases; unmatched junction nucleotides: 6. CDR3 length: 15 amino acids. CDR1 and CDR2 (germline): MNHEY, SVGAGI. The CDR3 region has the DNA TGTGCCAGCAGTTACTCGAAGACAGGGAAGAATGAGCAGTTCTTC. Amino acid sequence: CASSYSKTGKNEQFF.

The rearrangement uses TRBV18 and TRBJ2-5, with D hard to call. Trimming removed 3 bases from V and 4 bases from J, with 15 bases in between. The CDR3 consists of 15 residues. CDR1 KGHSH and CDR2 LQKENI come from the germline V gene. This CDR3 is CASSPLFADRETQYF. The CDR3 DNA sequence: TGTGCCAGCTCACCCCTCTTTGCGGATCGAGAGACCCAGTACTTC. The full variable domain, its missing parts supplied by reference TRBV18 and TRBJ2-5, is NAGVMQNPRHLVRRRGQEARLRCSPMKGHSHVYWYRQLPEEGLKFMVYLQKENIIDESGMPKERFSAEFPKEGPSILRIQQVVRGDSAAYFCASSPLFADRETQYFGPGTRLLVL.